This TCR beta chain stems from a study of blood T cell repertoires in COVID-19. At the level of the study: Some COVID-19 samples were acute and others convalescent; all came from the United States, Italy and Spain. T cells, B-cell-depleted T cells, or PBMCs provided the cDNA or gDNA that served as material.

Only one count was recorded for this clone. Between the trimmed V and J ends, which lost 2 bases and 7 bases, there was a span of 9 bases. The length of the CDR3 is 13 residues. Germline CDR1 SGHTA, CDR2 FQGNSA. Original data processing: Amplification from reference gene primers served as the basis for estimated nucleated cell counts. The method was immunoSEQ multiplex PCR; TCRdb's version includes in-frame clones alone and lacks a portion of them. V and J calls plus clone size are reproduced from that table; the DNA served to infer D and trimming. The table has fewer than 250,000 clones, 70% to 90% seen once.

The sequencing sample was made of peripheral blood. The V and J genes are TRBV7-2 and TRBJ2-1; D is unclear. The clonotype originates from a woman between 40 and 50 years old who had recovered from COVID-19. The CDR3 is CASSLWADNEQFF. CDR3 DNA sequence: TGTGCCAGCAGCTTATGGGCTGATAATGAGCAGTTCTTC.